This TCR beta chain is drawn from a study of cytomegalovirus exposure and HLA in healthy donors. Notes on the study in general: Within the approximately 130 validation repertoires, first-cohort TCR clusters tended to co-occur, according to a later analysis. Most TCR sequences proved rare, with some public TCRs found in many donors. Three CMV-associated chains proved CMV antigen-specific in vitro.

Donors were drawn from the approximately 110-subject validation cohort, separate from the roughly 610-subject first cohort. From germline, CDR1 is LNHDA and CDR2 SQIVND (reference sequence). Unmatched junction bases numbered 18, after V lost 10 bases and J lost 5 bases. The CDR3 runs to 16 residues. Concerning this clone itself: Antigen: not known.

Here immunoSEQ multiplex PCR was the method, and the copy in TCRdb shows in-frame clones only, minus some. The table lists approximately 160,000 clones, approximately 89% of them singletons. The chain links TRBV19 to TRBJ2-5, with TRBD2 matching 8 bases. Input material: PBMCs. The source is a woman between 18 and 30 years old in good health and CMV-seropositive. The CDR3, as DNA: TGTGCCACCGGGGTCCTTGGTAGCGGGATCGGGGAGACCCAGTACTTC. Translated, it gives CATGVLGSGIGETQYF.